These 4 T cell receptor beta chains were sequenced from one sample in a study of hypomethylating agent response in myelodysplastic syndrome (dated by TCRdb to the early 2020s). Library creation used the immunoSEQ multiplex PCR assay. TCRdb re-hosts the immuneACCESS table, in-frame sequences only. Its copies lack some clones; in the studies checked, an unresolved V gene accounts for under half of them, and the cause for the rest is not known. This sample gives several thousand clones in total; roughly 82% of them show up just once. Of the sample, 25% to 30% is held by the ten largest clones. The sequencing used bone marrow, collected before or after starting hypomethylating agent treatment for myelodysplastic syndrome (not recorded which). The origin of the receptors is a human donor with myelodysplastic syndrome.

The chain combines TRBV6-5 with TRBJ1-1; D remains ambiguous. V was trimmed by 0 bases and J by 0 bases, leaving 11 bases between them. Germline V lookup: CDR1 MNHEY, CDR2 SVGAGI. The CDR3 has 16 amino acids. CDR3 residues: CASSYSMGNMNTEAFF. For the CDR3, the DNA is TGTGCCAGCAGTTACTCGATGGGAAACATGAACACTGAAGCTTTCTTT.

V is TRBV6-1 and J is TRBJ2-2, with TRBD2 matching over 14 bases. The CDR3 contains 17 residues. The J segment lost 7 bases and the V segment lost 1 base, leaving 5 bases of the junction unmatched. Per the germline V gene, CDR1 is MNHNS and CDR2 is SASEGT. The CDR3 here is CASSEGGLAGAGGELFF. CDR3 DNA sequence: TGTGCCAGCAGTGAAGGGGGACTAGCGGGAGCTGGCGGGGAGCTGTTTTTT.

The chain is built from TRBV5-6 and TRBJ1-5; 8 positions agree with TRBD1. Losses at the gene ends were 5 bases for V and 7 bases for J; bases not matched to a gene: 8. This CDR3 is built from 14 residues. Germline assignment: CDR1 SGHDT and CDR2 YYEEEE. The CDR3 protein is CASSSGQGGQPQHF. As DNA, the CDR3 is TGTGCCAGCAGTTCCGGACAGGGCGGGCAGCCCCAGCATTTT. The variable domain in full, completed from reference TRBV5-6 and TRBJ1-5, reads DAGVTQSPTHLIKTRGQQVTLRCSPKSGHDTVSWYQQALGQGPQFIFQYYEEEERQRGNFPDRFSGHQFPNYSSELNVNALLLGDSALYLCASSSGQGGQPQHFGDGTRLSIL.

The chain uses TRBV7-2 and TRBJ1-1, with a weak D call TRBD1 (6 bases). Trimming took 2 bases from V and 7 from J, leaving 23 bases between them. Germline CDR1 SGHTA, CDR2 FQGNSA. This CDR3 comprises 17 residues. The CDR3 here is CASSLSGGGARNIEAFF. Here the CDR3 DNA reads TGTGCCAGCAGCTTATCCGGCGGGGGGGCGCGGAATATTGAAGCTTTCTTT.